A single T cell receptor (beta chain) is shown here with its context. Expressed TCRB transcripts were sequenced, since all the RNA that had been isolated was reverse transcribed. The table came from immunoSEQ multiplex PCR; TCRdb's copy has only in-frame clones and leaves some out. The sample has around 240,000 clones, about 10% seen once. This sample was taken from a study of beta chain features in type 1 diabetes. V was pared by 2 bases and J by 6 bases, with 11 bases between. The CDR3 consists of 14 residues. Germline V CDR1 and CDR2: SEHNR, FQNEAQ (reference sequence). Sequencing was carried out using naive CD4+ T cells from blood. The receptor was isolated from a woman aged 18-29 years in good health. This rearrangement joins TRBV7-9 to TRBJ1-5, with a weak D call TRBD1 (5 bases). The DNA for the CDR3 is TGTGCCAGCAGCTTACAGGGAGGGAGTCAGCCCCAGCATTTT. As protein: CASSLQGGSQPQHF.